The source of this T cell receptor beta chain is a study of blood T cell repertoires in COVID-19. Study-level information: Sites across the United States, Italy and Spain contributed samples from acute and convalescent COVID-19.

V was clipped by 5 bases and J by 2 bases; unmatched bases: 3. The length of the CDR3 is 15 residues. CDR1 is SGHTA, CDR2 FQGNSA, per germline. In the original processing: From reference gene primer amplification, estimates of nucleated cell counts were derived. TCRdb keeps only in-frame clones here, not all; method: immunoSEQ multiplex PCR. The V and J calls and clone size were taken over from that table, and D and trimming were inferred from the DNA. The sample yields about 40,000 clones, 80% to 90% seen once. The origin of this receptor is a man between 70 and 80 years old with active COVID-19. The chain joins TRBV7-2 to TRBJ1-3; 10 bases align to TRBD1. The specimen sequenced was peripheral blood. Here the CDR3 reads CASSLGTGAGNTIYF. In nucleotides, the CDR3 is TGTGCCAGCAGCCTAGGGACAGGGGCTGGAAACACCATATATTTT.